This passage covers 21 T cell receptor beta chains from one sample sequenced in a study of blood T cell repertoires in COVID-19. TCRdb's copy holds only in-frame clones and misses some; the assay was immunoSEQ multiplex PCR. In the table there are some 160,000 clones, approximately 87% of which are singletons. The sequencing input was peripheral blood. The receptor source for this set is a woman between 65 and 79 years old with acute or convalescent COVID-19.

This sequence joins TRBV24-1 and TRBJ2-5; 9 bases agree with TRBD1. This CDR3 has 15 amino acids. Germline assignment: CDR1 KGHDR and CDR2 SFDVKD. V lost 0 bases, J lost 5 bases, and 3 bases stayed unmatched. CDR3 bases: TGTGCCACCAGTGATTTGGCCGGGACAGGGGAGACCCAGTACTTC. Translation gives CATSDLAGTGETQYF.

This chain uses TRBV9 with TRBJ2-3; D is unclear. Per germline, CDR1 SGDLS and CDR2 YYNGEE. The CDR3 extends over 17 amino acids. V shed 2 bases and J shed 6 bases, with 22 bases lying between them. This CDR3 reads CASSVRATLVSSDTQYF. The DNA for the CDR3 is TGTGCCAGCAGCGTTCGTGCTACTCTCGTTTCGTCGGATACGCAGTATTTT.

The chain carries TRBV11-2 and TRBJ1-2; D is undetermined. Deletions cut 0 bases from V and 5 bases from J, with 7 bases between. This CDR3 is 13 amino acids long. Germline V gene lookup returns CDR1 SGHAT and CDR2 FQNNGV. The chain's CDR3 is CASSLDPGYGYTF. The CDR3 DNA reads TGTGCCAGCAGCTTAGATCCCGGGTATGGCTACACCTTC.

The chain employs TRBV21-1 and TRBJ1-4. TRBV21-1 is a known pseudogene. This CDR3 comprises 19 residues. The CDR3 protein is CASSKAHWEGGRTNEKLFF. In DNA form, the CDR3 reads TGTGCCAGCAGCAAAGCGCACTGGGAGGGTGGTAGAACTAATGAAAAACTGTTTTTT.

V usage is TRBV11-3 and J usage is TRBJ2-1, with D unresolved. Trimming shortened V by 3 bases and J by 3 bases, and 12 bases separated the two germline ends. CDR3 size: 15 residues. Germline CDR1 SGHNT, CDR2 YENEEA. The CDR3 sequence is CASSFGRGGYNEQFF. CDR3 DNA: TGTGCCAGCAGCTTCGGCAGAGGTGGCTACAATGAGCAGTTCTTC. The full variable domain, its missing parts supplied by reference TRBV11-3 and TRBJ2-1, is EAGVVQSPRYKIIEKKQPVAFWCNPISGHNTLYWYLQNLGQGPELLIRYENEEAVDDSQLPKDRFSAERLKGVDSTLKIQPAELGDSAVYLCASSFGRGGYNEQFFGPGTRLTVL.

The chain employs TRBV30 and TRBJ1-4; 7 bases match TRBD1. V shed 3 bases and J 8 bases; nucleotides not matched to a gene: 6. Germline CDR1 is GTSNPN and CDR2 is SVGIG (reference sequence). The CDR3 is made up of 13 amino acids. The CDR3 DNA reads TGTGCCTGGAGGGGACAGTCCTCGGAAAAACTGTTTTTT. This gives the protein CAWRGQSSEKLFF.

The chain couples TRBV28 to TRBJ1-6; possible D gene TRBD1, 5 bases. Looked up from germline, CDR1 is MDHEN and CDR2 is SYDVKM. V was trimmed by 10 bases and J by 4 bases, leaving 14 bases between them. The CDR3 has 14 residues. CDR3 in amino acids: CATRTTGYNSPLHF. The CDR3 nucleotides are TGTGCCACCAGGACAACAGGATATAATTCACCCCTCCACTTT.

V usage is TRBV2 and J usage is TRBJ1-2; D possibly corresponds to TRBD1 (5 bases). The CDR3 sequence is 14 residues long. CDR1 is SNHLY, CDR2 FYNNEI, per germline. V gave up 3 bases and J gave up 6 bases, with 14 bases separating them. The CDR3 bases are TGTGCCAGCAGTGACAATTATGGGGCCCATGGCTACACCTTC. This translates into CASSDNYGAHGYTF.

Notes on this clone: One end of the junction does not line up with germline, which may come from a read error. The V call is TRBV24-1, the J call TRBJ2-1; 10 nucleotides line up with TRBD2. Per germline, CDR1 KGHDR and CDR2 SFDVKD. The CDR3 is made up of 17 amino acids. CDR3 amino acids: CAASVASGGRAYNEQFF. CDR3 bases: TGTGCCGCCAGTGTTGCTAGCGGGGGCCGAGCCTACAATGAGCAGTTCTTC.

The rearrangement joins TRBV28 to TRBJ2-1, with TRBD2 matching over 11 bases. This CDR3 region has 15 residues. Trimming removed 2 bases from V and 6 bases from J; junction bases left unmatched: 3. Germline lookup yields CDR1 MDHEN and CDR2 SYDVKM. DNA for the CDR3: TGTGCCAGCAGTTTACCTAGCGGGAGGCCCAATGAGCAGTTCTTC. Amino acid sequence: CASSLPSGRPNEQFF.

This clone has more than one count but fewer than ten. The genes are TRBV30 and TRBJ2-6; 7 bases match TRBD2. Per germline, CDR1 GTSNPN and CDR2 SVGIG (reference sequence). This CDR3 is built from 17 residues. Trimming removed 2 bases from V and 2 bases from J; junction bases left unmatched: 9. The CDR3 loop is CAWSRRGGVPGANVLTF. DNA for the CDR3: TGTGCCTGGAGTAGGCGCGGGGGTGTGCCTGGGGCCAACGTCCTGACTTTC. Variable domain in full (rest from reference TRBV30 and TRBJ2-6): SQTIHQWPATLVQPVGSPLSLECTVEGTSNPNLYWYRQAAGRGLQLLFYSVGIGQISSEVPQNLSASRPQDRQFILSSKKLLLSDSGFYLCAWSRRGGVPGANVLTFGAGSRLTVL.

V is TRBV2 and J is TRBJ2-1, with 9 bases fitting TRBD2. Germline CDR1 SNHLY, CDR2 FYNNEI. The junction had 6 bases not matched to a gene; V was cut back by 6 bases and J by 6 bases. The CDR3 extends over 14 amino acids. CDR3: CASSVAGGANEQFF. CDR3 bases: TGTGCCAGCAGCGTTGCGGGAGGGGCCAATGAGCAGTTCTTC.

The chain carries TRBV3-1 (or the pseudogene TRBV3-2) and TRBJ2-7; D unresolved. Trimming cost V 4 bases and J 3 bases, with 13 bases left between them. The V gene's germline CDR1 is LGHDT and CDR2 YNNKEL (reference sequence). CDR3 length: 14 residues. The CDR3 is CASSLRADRYEQYF. CDR3 in DNA: TGTGCCAGCAGCCTTCGTGCAGATCGCTACGAGCAGTACTTC.

This clone showed up just once. J is TRBJ1-5 and V is TRBV3-1 (or the pseudogene TRBV3-2); D is uncertain. This CDR3 spans 17 amino acids. The germline CDR1 and CDR2 sequences are LGHDT and YNNKEL (reference sequence). V lost 0 bases, J lost 2 bases, and 14 bases lay in between. CDR3 sequence: CASSQEPRGQRNQPQHF. The CDR3 bases are TGTGCCAGCAGCCAAGAACCCCGTGGGCAGCGCAATCAGCCCCAGCATTTT.

The table lists this clone with a few counts. The sample contains more than one DNA sequence encoding this CDR3. The rearrangement joins TRBV6-5 to TRBJ1-6; no clear D gene. The CDR3 covers 16 residues. Germline CDR1 and CDR2: MNHEY and SVGAGI. V shed 2 bases and J shed 4 bases, with 12 bases lying between them. This CDR3 reads CASSYASGSYNSPLHF. CDR3 sequence (DNA): TGTGCCAGCAGTTACGCATCGGGGTCATATAATTCACCCCTCCACTTT.

This chain uses TRBV11-1 with TRBJ2-2; 8 bases are a match to TRBD1. The CDR3 consists of 15 residues. J lost 4 bases, V lost 1 base, and 2 bases had no gene match. Per germline, CDR1 SGHAT and CDR2 FQDESV (reference sequence). The CDR3 protein is CASSLGTGTTGELFF. DNA for the CDR3: TGTGCCAGCAGCTTAGGGACAGGGACCACCGGGGAGCTGTTTTTT.

This chain uses TRBV9 with TRBJ1-1; maybe TRBD1 (6 bases). Germline CDR1 reads SGDLS; CDR2 reads YYNGEE. The CDR3 consists of 13 residues. The V end was cut by 4 bases, the J end by 3 bases, with 10 bases between. DNA for the CDR3: TGTGCCAGCAGCAAACAGGGAGACACTGAAGCTTTCTTT. It translates to CASSKQGDTEAFF.

This chain connects TRBV4-3 to TRBJ1-6; D may be TRBD1 (6 bases). The V end was cut by 0 bases, the J end by 6 bases, with 15 bases between. The CDR3 has 17 amino acids. Germline-derived CDR1 and CDR2 are LGHNA and YSLEER. The CDR3, as DNA: TGCGCCAGCAGCCAAGATCTTCAGGGGCTGGGTAATTCACCCCTCCACTTT. It translates to CASSQDLQGLGNSPLHF.

The chain employs TRBV6-1 and TRBJ1-5; 7 positions agree with TRBD1. The V gene end was trimmed by 1 base and the J gene end by 3 bases; junction bases not matched to a gene: 12. The length of the CDR3 is 18 residues. The germline V gene has CDR1 MNHNS and CDR2 SASEGT. The CDR3 sequence is CASSEGTRTGNYNQPQHF. For the CDR3, the DNA is TGTGCCAGCAGTGAAGGCACTCGGACAGGCAATTACAATCAGCCCCAGCATTTT.

The chain employs TRBV3-1 (or the pseudogene TRBV3-2) and TRBJ1-3; D remains ambiguous. The V gene's germline CDR1 is LGHDT and CDR2 YNNKEL (reference sequence). The CDR3 spans 17 residues. Trimming cost V 1 base and J 1 base, with 14 bases left between them. The CDR3 sequence is CASSQAFGGRSGNTIYF. The CDR3 DNA is TGTGCCAGCAGCCAAGCGTTCGGTGGGAGATCTGGAAACACCATATATTTT.

Only a few counts were recorded for this clone. This chain connects TRBV12-3 or TRBV12-4 to TRBJ2-1, with D possibly TRBD2 on 6 matching bases. V lost 6 bases and J lost 9, with 15 bases in between. There are 13 residues in the CDR3. The CDR3 DNA reads as TGTGCCAGCAGCCCCCGACTAGATCTTGAGCAGTTCTTC. This gives the protein CASSPRLDLEQFF.